These 14 T cell receptor beta chains originate from one sample sequenced in a study of blood T cell repertoires in COVID-19. TCRdb keeps only in-frame clones here, not all; method: immunoSEQ multiplex PCR. The repertoire holds some 300,000 clones, with roughly 88% as singletons. Sequencing was done on a sample of PBMCs or T cells enriched from blood (not recorded which). These receptors were obtained from a young woman who had recovered from COVID-19.

This rearrangement joins TRBV4-1 to TRBJ1-2; D is perhaps TRBD1 (6 bases). Germline CDR1 is MGHRA and CDR2 is YSYEKL. V was pared by 1 base and J by 2 bases, with 11 bases between. CDR3 size: 15 residues. CDR3 bases: TGCGCCAGCAGCCAAGCCGGGGGGGCCAACTATGGCTACACCTTC. It encodes CASSQAGGANYGYTF.

The chain is built from TRBV11-3 and TRBJ2-1; weak D call: TRBD1 (5 bases). The V and J ends lost 6 bases and 1 base respectively, with 13 bases between them. The V gene's germline CDR1 is SGHNT and CDR2 YENEEA. The CDR3 has 15 residues. The CDR3 coding sequence is TGTGCCAGCAGACTTGGGGCATTGTCCTACAATGAGCAGTTCTTC. Translating gives CASRLGALSYNEQFF.

The chain uses TRBV11-3 and TRBJ2-1; possible D gene TRBD2, 6 bases. The germline V gene encodes CDR1 SGHNT and CDR2 YENEEA. V lost 3 bases and J lost 8, with 14 bases in between. CDR3 length: 14 residues. CDR3 sequence reads: CASSFAGRNYEQFF. In nucleotides, the CDR3 is TGTGCCAGCAGCTTCGCGGGGCGAAACTATGAGCAGTTCTTC.

This chain links TRBV2 with TRBJ2-1; tentative D call: TRBD2 (6 bases). Trimming took 0 bases from V and 1 from J, leaving 7 bases between them. Germline V gene sequence: CDR1 SNHLY, CDR2 FYNNEI. There are 15 residues in the CDR3. The CDR3 bases are TGTGCCAGCAGTGAAGCTAGCGGATCCTACAATGAGCAGTTCTTC. This codes for CASSEASGSYNEQFF.

This chain links TRBV27 with TRBJ1-1, with D uncertain. CDR1 MNHEY and CDR2 SMNVEV come from the germline V gene (reference sequence). The ends were cut back, 5 bases at V and 3 bases at J, with 16 bases in the middle. The length of the CDR3 is 15 residues. The CDR3 DNA is TGTGCCAGCAGTCCCCAAGAAGATTGGCACACTGAAGCTTTCTTT. Its protein product is CASSPQEDWHTEAFF.

V usage is TRBV25-1 and J usage is TRBJ1-5; TRBD1 matches 9 bases. The CDR3 is 14 residues long. The germline CDR1 and CDR2 sequences are MGHDK and SYGVNS. The ends lost 3 bases at V and 7 bases at J; junction bases unmatched: 4. The CDR3 sequence is CASSDTGGGQPQHF. The CDR3 bases are TGTGCCAGCAGTGATACAGGGGGCGGACAGCCCCAGCATTTT.

The J gene is TRBJ1-2, the V gene TRBV28, with 11 positions matching TRBD1. V was pared by 5 bases and J by 6 bases, with 5 bases of the junction left unmatched. Germline V gene data show CDR1 as MDHEN and CDR2 as SYDVKM. The CDR3 extends over 14 amino acids. In nucleotides, the CDR3 is TGTGCCAGCAGTCCAGGACAGGGGGCGAATGGCTACACCTTC. This translates into CASSPGQGANGYTF.

The chain employs TRBV18 and TRBJ2-7, with D maybe TRBD2 (6 bases). The CDR3 runs 14 residues. The germline CDR1 and CDR2 sequences are KGHSH and LQKENI. V lost 6 bases and J 2 bases, leaving 14 bases between the germline ends. Here the CDR3 DNA reads TGTGCCAGCTCCCCTGGCCCGGGGGCCTACGAGCAGTACTTC. It codes for CASSPGPGAYEQYF. Complete variable domain (other parts from reference TRBV18 and TRBJ2-7): NAGVMQNPRHLVRRRGQEARLRCSPMKGHSHVYWYRQLPEEGLKFMVYLQKENIIDESGMPKERFSAEFPKEGPSILRIQQVVRGDSAAYFCASSPGPGAYEQYFGPGTRLTVT.

This chain connects TRBV9 to TRBJ2-1, with 10 bases matching TRBD2. V shed 1 base and J 2 bases; nucleotides not matched to a gene: 12. This CDR3 contains 19 residues. CDR1 is SGDLS, CDR2 YYNGEE, per germline. The CDR3 region is CASSVLASGSSGPYNEQFF. For the CDR3, the DNA is TGTGCCAGCAGCGTACTGGCTAGCGGGAGCTCTGGCCCCTACAATGAGCAGTTCTTC.

This rearrangement joins TRBV2 to TRBJ2-2; weak D call: TRBD2 (6 bases). Deletions cut 6 bases from V and 5 bases from J, with 13 bases between. Per germline, CDR1 SNHLY and CDR2 FYNNEI. There are 14 residues in the CDR3. In DNA, the CDR3 is TGTGCCAGCAGGGGACTCCCCGGGACCGGGGAGCTGTTTTTT. Protein sequence: CASRGLPGTGELFF.

The chain links TRBV27 to TRBJ1-6, with D maybe TRBD1 (5 bases). V shed 6 bases and J shed 10 bases, with 16 bases lying between them. This CDR3 spans 14 amino acids. CDR1 is MNHEY, CDR2 SMNVEV, per germline (reference sequence). The CDR3 nucleotides are TGTGCCAGCAGATACGGACAAACTGGATCACCCCTCCACTTT. Its translation is CASRYGQTGSPLHF.

The chain couples TRBV18 to TRBJ1-1; TRBD1 matches 8 bases. The CDR3 covers 13 residues. After removal of 8 bases from V and 3 bases from J, the junction contained 5 bases not matched to a gene. Germline V gene sequence: CDR1 KGHSH, CDR2 LQKENI. The DNA for the CDR3 is TGTGCCAGCCGTCAGGGGGCAGACACTGAAGCTTTCTTT. Translating it yields CASRQGADTEAFF.

The rearrangement joins TRBV5-1 to TRBJ1-1, with 8 bases matching TRBD1. Germline CDR1 SGHRS, CDR2 YFSETQ. The CDR3 sequence is 14 residues long. V was pared by 4 bases and J by 1 base, with 3 bases of the junction left unmatched. CDR3 sequence: CASSGQGTNTEAFF. In nucleotides, the CDR3 is TGCGCCAGCAGCGGACAGGGCACGAACACTGAAGCTTTCTTT.

This chain joins TRBV5-1 and TRBJ1-3; no definite D call. Trimming left V 1 base short and J 4 bases short, with 9 bases between. CDR3 length: 14 residues. Looked up from germline, CDR1 is SGHRS and CDR2 is YFSETQ. The CDR3 DNA reads TGCGCCAGCAGCTTGATCTCTCTCGGAAACACCATATATTTT. Protein sequence: CASSLISLGNTIYF.